This T cell receptor beta chain is drawn from a study of blood T cell repertoires in COVID-19. Across the study: Specimens from acute and convalescent COVID-19 originated in the United States, Italy and Spain. Sources were T cells, B-cell-depleted T cells, or PBMCs; the material itself was cDNA or gDNA.

The Seattle patients joined while their infection was active and were tracked longitudinally afterward. Per the original data handling: Scientists estimated how many nucleated cells there were by amplifying reference gene primers. The assay was immunoSEQ multiplex PCR, and TCRdb's table has in-frame clones only and misses some. That table furnishes V, J and clone size, whereas the DNA furnished D and trimming. Counted here are 180,000 or so clones, 86% occurring once; the ten biggest clones make up approximately 11%. This clone was recorded only once. V shed 0 bases and J shed 4 bases, with 9 bases lying between them. CDR3 size: 14 residues. The germline CDR1 and CDR2 sequences are LGHNA and YNFKEQ.

This chain connects TRBV4-2 to TRBJ1-2; no reliable D call. Source material: peripheral blood. This clonotype was sampled from an older woman with COVID-19, enrolled during active disease. CDR3: CASSQDGQLYGYTF. CDR3 sequence (DNA): TGTGCCAGCAGCCAAGATGGGCAGCTCTATGGCTACACCTTC.